This TCR beta chain was recovered during a study of blood T cell repertoires in COVID-19. Study context: Donors in the United States, Italy and Spain gave samples during acute or convalescent COVID-19. The cDNA or gDNA used as material had been derived from T cells, B-cell-depleted T cells, or PBMCs.

Original handling: The authors estimated nucleated cell counts from reference gene primer amplification. Libraries were prepared by immunoSEQ multiplex PCR; TCRdb keeps only in-frame clonotypes and omits some of them. That table is the source of V, J and clone size, and D and trimming were worked out from the DNA. The table shows 310,000 or so clones, with around 90% occurring only once. From germline, CDR1 is MNHEY and CDR2 SVGAGI. The CDR3 contains 15 residues. V trimming: 10 bases; J trimming: 1 base; junction bases outside the gene matches: 10. The J gene is TRBJ1-5, the V gene TRBV6-5, with 7 bases that match TRBD1. Material: peripheral blood. The sequence was collected from a middle-aged man with active or convalescent COVID-19. This CDR3 is CATTRGGFSNQPQHF. In DNA form, the CDR3 reads TGTGCCACCACGAGAGGGGGCTTCAGCAATCAGCCCCAGCATTTT.